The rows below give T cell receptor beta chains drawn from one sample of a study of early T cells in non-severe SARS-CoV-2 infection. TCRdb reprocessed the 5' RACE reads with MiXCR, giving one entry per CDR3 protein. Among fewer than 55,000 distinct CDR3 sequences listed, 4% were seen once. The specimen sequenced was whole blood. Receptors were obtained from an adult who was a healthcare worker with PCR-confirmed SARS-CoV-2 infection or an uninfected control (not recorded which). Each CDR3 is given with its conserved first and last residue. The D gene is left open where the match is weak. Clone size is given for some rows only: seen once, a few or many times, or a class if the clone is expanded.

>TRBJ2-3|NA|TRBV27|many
CASSQDRPWFDTQYF
TGTGCCAGCAGCCAAGACCGTCCCTGGTTTGATACGCAGTATTTT
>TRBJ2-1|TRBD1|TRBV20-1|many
CSASRQGANNEQFF
TGCAGTGCTAGCCGACAGGGGGCTAACAATGAGCAGTTCTTC
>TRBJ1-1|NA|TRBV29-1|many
CSVVPVNTEAFF
TGCAGCGTTGTACCTGTGAACACTGAAGCTTTCTTT
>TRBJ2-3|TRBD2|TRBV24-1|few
CATSDSGGADTQYF
TGTGCCACCAGTGATTCCGGGGGGGCAGATACGCAGTATTTT
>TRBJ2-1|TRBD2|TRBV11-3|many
CASAGRGGLNEQFF
TGTGCCAGCGCCGGACGGGGGGGCCTGAATGAGCAGTTCTTC
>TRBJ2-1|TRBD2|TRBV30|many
CAWSNRRVAGSEQFF
TGTGCCTGGAGTAACCGCCGAGTAGCGGGGAGCGAGCAGTTCTTC
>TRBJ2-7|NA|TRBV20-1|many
CSASPPGSYEQYF
TGCAGTGCTAGCCCCCCGGGGTCCTACGAGCAGTACTTC
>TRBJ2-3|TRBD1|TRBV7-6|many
CASSKQGESTDTQYF
TGTGCCAGCAGCAAACAGGGGGAGAGCACAGATACGCAGTATTTT
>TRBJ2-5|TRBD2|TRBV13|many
CASSSAAKRGRGETQYF
TGTGCCAGCAGCTCGGCCGCTAAGCGGGGGAGGGGAGAGACCCAGTACTTC
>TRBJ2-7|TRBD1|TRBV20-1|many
CSARDPGTGTYEQYF
TGCAGTGCTAGAGACCCCGGGACAGGGACCTACGAGCAGTACTTC
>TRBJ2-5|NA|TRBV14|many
CASSPLESQETQYF
TGTGCCAGCAGCCCCCTGGAAAGTCAAGAGACCCAGTACTTC
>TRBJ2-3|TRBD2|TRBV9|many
CASSATTSGRTDTQYF
TGTGCCAGCAGCGCGACGACTAGCGGGAGGACAGATACGCAGTATTTT
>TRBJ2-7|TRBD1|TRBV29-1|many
CSVEERAGGYEQYF
TGCAGCGTTGAAGAGAGGGCAGGGGGCTACGAGCAGTACTTC
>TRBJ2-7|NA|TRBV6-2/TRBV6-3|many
CASSSSLTEQYF
TGTGCCAGCAGTAGTTCTCTCACCGAGCAGTACTTC
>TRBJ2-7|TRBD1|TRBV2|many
CASSGSGPGQVSYEQYF
TGTGCCAGCAGTGGGTCGGGTCCCGGACAGGTTAGCTACGAGCAGTACTTC
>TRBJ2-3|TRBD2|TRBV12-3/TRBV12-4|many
CASSRRAGGPTDTQYF
TGTGCCAGCAGCCGCCGAGCGGGAGGGCCCACAGATACGCAGTATTTT
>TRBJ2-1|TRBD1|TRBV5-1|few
CASRGTGTAYNEQFF
TGCGCCAGCAGAGGAACCGGGACAGCTTACAATGAGCAGTTCTTC
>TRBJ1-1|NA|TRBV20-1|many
CSARGWTEMNTEAFF
TGCAGTGCTAGAGGTTGGACAGAGATGAACACTGAAGCTTTCTTT
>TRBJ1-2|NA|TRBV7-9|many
CASTSITVNGYTF
TGTGCCAGCACCTCAATAACCGTAAATGGCTACACCTTC
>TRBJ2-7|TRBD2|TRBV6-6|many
CASSFPSGGLSYEQYF
TGTGCCAGCAGTTTTCCTAGCGGGGGCCTCTCCTACGAGCAGTACTTC
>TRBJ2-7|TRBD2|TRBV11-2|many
CASSLELAGGLYEQYF
TGTGCCAGCAGCTTAGAACTAGCGGGAGGGCTCTACGAGCAGTACTTC
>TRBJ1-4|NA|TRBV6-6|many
CASSYPGKLFF
TGTGCCAGCAGTTACCCCGGAAAACTGTTTTTT
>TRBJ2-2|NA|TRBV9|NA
CASSTGSGELFF
TGTGCCAGCAGCACAGGGTCCGGGGAGCTGTTTTTT
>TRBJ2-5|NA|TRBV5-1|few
CASSRGSALDGETQYF
TGCGCCAGCAGCCGGGGAAGTGCACTGGACGGTGAGACCCAGTACTTC
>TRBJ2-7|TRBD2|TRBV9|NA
CASSVSSGRSYEQYF
TGTGCCAGCAGCGTTTCCAGCGGGAGAAGTTACGAGCAGTACTTC
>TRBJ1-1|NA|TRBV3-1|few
CASSQVNAEAFF
TGTGCCAGCAGCCAAGTAAACGCTGAAGCTTTCTTT
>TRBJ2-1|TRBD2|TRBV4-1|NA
CASSQHLAGTSGEYNEQFF
TGCGCCAGCAGCCAGCACTTGGCCGGGACTAGCGGGGAGTACAATGAGCAGTTCTTC
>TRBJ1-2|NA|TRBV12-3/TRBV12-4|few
CANSPDLAEKLKGYTF
TGTGCCAACAGTCCCGACCTGGCAGAGAAGTTGAAAGGCTACACCTTC
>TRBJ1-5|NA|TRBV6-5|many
CASTRRGSNQPQHF
TGTGCCAGCACGCGGAGGGGGAGCAATCAGCCCCAGCATTTT
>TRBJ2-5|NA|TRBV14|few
CASSPSRGTQYF
TGTGCCAGCAGCCCCTCCCGGGGAACCCAGTACTTC
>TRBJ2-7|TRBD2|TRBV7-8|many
CASSLDLAVTYEQYF
TGTGCCAGCAGCTTAGACCTAGCGGTGACCTACGAGCAGTACTTC
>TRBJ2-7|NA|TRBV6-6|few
CASSVSPEPYEQYF
TGTGCCAGCAGCGTCTCCCCAGAGCCCTACGAGCAGTACTTC
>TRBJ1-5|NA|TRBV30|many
CAWSSASRQPQHF
TGTGCCTGGAGTTCTGCCTCCCGTCAGCCCCAGCATTTT
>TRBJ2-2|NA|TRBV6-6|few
CASSYSTTDLTRGRANTGELFF
TGTGCCAGCAGTTACTCGACGACGGACCTGACCAGGGGTCGCGCGAACACCGGGGAGCTGTTTTTT
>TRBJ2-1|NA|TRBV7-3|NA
CASSLSYGNEQFF
TGTGCCAGCAGCTTATCATACGGCAATGAGCAGTTCTTC
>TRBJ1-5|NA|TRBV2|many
CASSFRGNQPQHF
TGTGCCAGCAGTTTCAGGGGTAATCAGCCCCAGCATTTT
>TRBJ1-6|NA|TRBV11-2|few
CASSSVGDNSPLHF
TGTGCCAGCAGCTCCGTGGGGGACAATTCACCCCTCCATTTT
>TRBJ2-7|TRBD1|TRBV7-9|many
CASSFGTGSPEQYF
TGTGCCAGCAGCTTCGGGACAGGAAGCCCCGAGCAGTACTTC
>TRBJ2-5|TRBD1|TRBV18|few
CASSLQTGGYETQYF
TGTGCCAGCTCACTCCAGACAGGGGGCTATGAGACCCAGTACTTC
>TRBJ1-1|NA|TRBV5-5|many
CASSLVVTYTEAFF
TGTGCCAGCAGCTTGGTCGTCACTTACACTGAAGCTTTCTTT